Each of the 27 T cell receptor beta chains below was sequenced from the same sample in a study of blood T cell repertoires in COVID-19. Here immunoSEQ multiplex PCR was the method, and the copy in TCRdb shows in-frame clones only, minus some. This sample has 390,000 or so clones, with around 83% found just once. Sequenced material: PBMCs or T cells enriched from blood (not recorded which). These receptors were obtained from a woman in her fifties or sixties who had recovered from COVID-19.

The chain is built from TRBV20-1 and TRBJ2-1; D gene uncertain. V lost 2 bases to trimming and J lost 8 bases, with 4 bases between them. CDR1 and CDR2 (germline): DFQATT, SNEGSKA (reference sequence). This CDR3 is 10 amino acids long. In nucleotides, the CDR3 is TGCAGTGCTAGACTCGATGAGCAGTTCTTC. Its translation: CSARLDEQFF.

The V gene is TRBV4-3, the J gene TRBJ1-5, with D tentatively TRBD1 (6 bases). The germline V gene has CDR1 LGHNA and CDR2 YSLEER. There are 17 residues in the CDR3. V was clipped by 1 base and J by 3 bases, with 16 bases between them. The CDR3: CASSQAHTGFSNQPQHF. As DNA, the CDR3 is TGCGCCAGCAGCCAAGCGCATACAGGGTTTTCCAATCAGCCCCAGCATTTT.

The rearrangement joins TRBV5-5 to TRBJ1-5; possibly TRBD1 for D (5 bases). Trimming cost V 3 bases and J 0 bases, with 7 bases left between them. Germline V gene lookup returns CDR1 SGHKS and CDR2 YYEKEE (reference sequence). CDR3 length equals 14 residues. The CDR3 loop reads CASSSTDSNQPQHF. The CDR3 nucleotides read TGTGCCAGCAGCTCGACAGATAGCAATCAGCCCCAGCATTTT.

V usage is TRBV4-3 and J usage is TRBJ2-1; D may be TRBD2 (5 bases). Germline V gene sequence: CDR1 LGHNA, CDR2 YSLEER. V shed 0 bases and J shed 6 bases, with 12 bases lying between them. This CDR3 region has 15 residues. In DNA form, the CDR3 reads TGCGCCAGCAGCCAAGATGGGTCCCGGGGCAATGAGCAGTTCTTC. Translation gives CASSQDGSRGNEQFF.

The rearrangement uses TRBV5-1 and TRBJ2-1, with TRBD2 matching over 13 bases. The CDR3 spans 15 residues. Losses at the gene ends were 3 bases for V and 7 bases for J; bases not matched to a gene: 4. Germline V gene data show CDR1 as SGHRS and CDR2 as YFSETQ. The CDR3 loop is CASSSGLAGRNEQFF. CDR3 nucleotide sequence: TGCGCCAGCAGCTCGGGACTAGCGGGAAGAAATGAGCAGTTCTTC.

V is TRBV5-5 and J is TRBJ1-1; D is possibly TRBD1 (6 bases). This CDR3 has 14 residues. The germline CDR1 and CDR2 sequences are SGHKS and YYEKEE (reference sequence). The germline V and J ends were trimmed by 0 bases and 5 bases, with 11 bases remaining between them. CDR3 in DNA: TGTGCCAGCAGCTTGGTGGGGGCTGTGACTGAAGCTTTCTTT. Translation: CASSLVGAVTEAFF. The complete variable domain, with remaining parts taken from reference TRBV5-5 and TRBJ1-1, reads DAGVTQSPTHLIKTRGQQVTLRCSPISGHKSVSWYQQVLGQGPQFIFQYYEKEERGRGNFPDRFSARQFPNYSSELNVNALLLGDSALYLCASSLVGAVTEAFFGQGTRLTVV.

V gene TRBV6-6 combines with J gene TRBJ1-1, with 10 bases fitting TRBD1. In germline, CDR1 is MNHNY, CDR2 SVGAGI (reference sequence). V was pared by 3 bases and J by 6 bases, with 7 bases of the junction left unmatched. The CDR3 contains 15 residues. The CDR3: CASSYLGTGAAEAFF. The CDR3 region has the DNA TGTGCCAGCAGTTATCTCGGGACAGGGGCCGCTGAAGCTTTCTTT.

V and J are TRBV7-9 and TRBJ1-4; TRBD1 matches 7 bases. There are 16 residues in the CDR3. Germline V gives CDR1 SEHNR, CDR2 FQNEAQ (reference sequence). V lost 4 bases, J lost 5 bases, and 10 bases stayed unmatched. This CDR3 is CASSSINAGQNEKLFF. The CDR3 DNA reads TGTGCCAGCAGCTCTATAAACGCGGGACAGAATGAAAAACTGTTTTTT.

V and J are TRBV2 and TRBJ1-6, with D possibly matching TRBD1 (6 bases). V shed 5 bases and J shed 7 bases, with 12 bases lying between them. The CDR3 is 14 residues long. Germline V gene data show CDR1 as SNHLY and CDR2 as FYNNEI. This CDR3 reads CASSLQGENSPLHF. The CDR3 DNA follows: TGTGCCAGCAGTCTACAGGGTGAGAATTCACCCCTCCACTTT.

This sequence joins TRBV10-3 and TRBJ1-5; 9 bases agree with TRBD1. Unmatched junction bases numbered 4, after V lost 6 bases and J lost 4 bases. The germline V gene encodes CDR1 ENHRY and CDR2 SYGVKD. CDR3 size: 14 residues. The CDR3 reads CAISRDRENQPQHF. The CDR3 DNA is TGTGCCATCAGCCGGGACAGGGAAAATCAGCCCCAGCATTTT.

The V and J genes are TRBV27 and TRBJ1-3; D perhaps matches TRBD1 (5 bases). CDR1 and CDR2 from the germline V gene are MNHEY and SMNVEV (reference sequence). V dropped 5 bases and J dropped 1 base, with 12 bases sitting between them. The CDR3 length is 15 residues. CDR3 bases: TGTGCCAGCAGTCTGGACAAACGATCTGGAAACACCATATATTTT. This encodes CASSLDKRSGNTIYF.

The chain recombines TRBV27 with TRBJ2-1; tentative D call: TRBD1 (6 bases). V lost 7 bases and J lost 5, with 12 bases in between. This CDR3 has 13 residues. Germline CDR1 and CDR2: MNHEY and SMNVEV (reference sequence). CDR3 in DNA: TGTGCCAGCAAAAGGGGGTTTAACAATGAGCAGTTCTTC. Translation: CASKRGFNNEQFF.

The chain uses TRBV19 and TRBJ1-5; perhaps TRBD1 as D (6 bases). This CDR3 is built from 14 residues. V lost 7 bases and J lost 2, with 12 bases in between. CDR1 is LNHDA and CDR2 is SQIVND in the germline V gene (reference sequence). In nucleotides, the CDR3 is TGTGCCAGTAACGAGGGGGTTGGCAATCAGCCCCAGCATTTT. It yields the protein CASNEGVGNQPQHF.

The gene calls are TRBV19 and TRBJ1-6, with D hard to call. Germline V gene data show CDR1 as LNHDA and CDR2 as SQIVND (reference sequence). Deletions cut 6 bases from V and 8 bases from J, with 14 bases between. This CDR3 contains 14 residues. In nucleotides, the CDR3 is TGTGCCAGTAGGCTGGGAGGGCAGCATTCACCCCTCCACTTT. Translated, it gives CASRLGGQHSPLHF. Based on the CDR3 plus reference TRBV19 and TRBJ1-6, the full variable domain is DGGITQSPKYLFRKEGQNVTLSCEQNLNHDAMYWYRQDPGQGLRLIYYSQIVNDFQKGDIAEGYSVSREKKESFPLTVTSAQKNPTAFYLCASRLGGQHSPLHFGNGTRLTVT.

The chain employs TRBV5-5 and TRBJ2-7, with D perhaps TRBD1 (6 bases). Deletions cut 8 bases from V and 0 bases from J, with 18 bases between. The CDR3 extends over 15 amino acids. CDR1 and CDR2 (germline): SGHKS, YYEKEE (reference sequence). CDR3 in DNA: TGTGCCAGTAATAGGGGGACATCTGCCTCCTACGAGCAGTACTTC. As protein: CASNRGTSASYEQYF.

The V gene is TRBV11-2, the J gene TRBJ2-5; possibly TRBD1 for D (6 bases). The CDR3 has 14 amino acids. Germline CDR1 reads SGHAT; CDR2 reads FQNNGV. Trimming took 4 bases from V and 4 from J, leaving 13 bases between them. CDR3 residues: CASSSGLRGETQYF. CDR3 in DNA: TGTGCCAGCAGCTCCGGCCTCAGGGGAGAGACCCAGTACTTC. Supplemented by reference TRBV11-2 and TRBJ2-5, the full variable domain reads EAGVAQSPRYKIIEKRQSVAFWCNPISGHATLYWYQQILGQGPKLLIQFQNNGVVDDSQLPKDRFSAERLKGVDSTLKIQPAKLEDSAVYLCASSSGLRGETQYFGPGTRLLVL.

V is TRBV7-2 and J is TRBJ2-1; D not certain. V gave up 3 bases and J gave up 8 bases, with 5 bases separating them. CDR1 and CDR2 (germline): SGHTA, FQGNSA. CDR3 length equals 11 residues. CDR3 residues: CASSLRHEQFF. Written as DNA, the CDR3 is TGTGCCAGCAGCTTGCGGCATGAGCAGTTCTTC.

This chain's CDR3 is CASSQGYRFGTLDEQFF. CDR3 DNA sequence: TGCGCCAGCAGCCAAGGGTATCGGTTCGGGACTCTCGATGAGCAGTTCTTC. The chain links TRBV4-1 to TRBJ2-1; weak D call: TRBD2 (6 bases). V lost 1 base and J 8 bases, leaving 21 bases between the germline ends. Germline V lookup: CDR1 MGHRA, CDR2 YSYEKL. CDR3 size: 17 residues.

The chain has TRBV11-2 and TRBJ2-7, with D perhaps TRBD2 (6 bases). Germline V CDR1 and CDR2: SGHAT, FQNNGV. Trimming pared 6 bases from V and 1 base from J, leaving 19 bases between. This CDR3 is built from 16 residues. The CDR3 DNA reads TGTGCCAGCAGGAATAACGCGGGATCGACTTCCTACGAGCAGTACTTC. This sequence encodes CASRNNAGSTSYEQYF. The full variable domain, with the rest looked up from reference TRBV11-2 and TRBJ2-7, is EAGVAQSPRYKIIEKRQSVAFWCNPISGHATLYWYQQILGQGPKLLIQFQNNGVVDDSQLPKDRFSAERLKGVDSTLKIQPAKLEDSAVYLCASRNNAGSTSYEQYFGPGTRLTVT.

This sequence joins TRBV5-6 and TRBJ1-2; D is perhaps TRBD1 (6 bases). The ends were cut back, 1 base at V and 7 bases at J, with 8 bases in the middle. The length of the CDR3 is 12 residues. Germline loops: CDR1 SGHDT, CDR2 YYEEEE. CDR3 DNA: TGTGCCAGCAGCTTGCGACAGGCTGGCTACACCTTC. Translation: CASSLRQAGYTF.

This clone was observed a handful of times. The chain recombines TRBV11-2 with TRBJ2-7; TRBD1 is a possible D gene (6 bases). Trimming shortened V by 2 bases and J by 9 bases, and 20 bases separated the two germline ends. Germline V lookup: CDR1 SGHAT, CDR2 FQNNGV. The CDR3 totals 15 residues. The CDR3 protein is CASSLQGSPGNGQYF. The CDR3 DNA is TGTGCCAGCAGCTTACAGGGGAGCCCCGGGAATGGGCAGTACTTC. Drawing the rest from reference TRBV11-2 and TRBJ2-7, the complete variable domain is EAGVAQSPRYKIIEKRQSVAFWCNPISGHATLYWYQQILGQGPKLLIQFQNNGVVDDSQLPKDRFSAERLKGVDSTLKIQPAKLEDSAVYLCASSLQGSPGNGQYFGPGTRLTVT.

This chain connects TRBV25-1 to TRBJ1-2, with a weak D call TRBD1 (5 bases). Germline V gene data show CDR1 as MGHDK and CDR2 as SYGVNS. This CDR3 comprises 13 residues. The V gene lost 7 bases and the J gene lost 7 bases, with 16 bases spanning the gap. The CDR3 region has the DNA TGTGCCAGCACCCTGGGGCAGTGGGGTGGCTACACCTTC. Translation: CASTLGQWGGYTF.

This chain connects TRBV7-2 to TRBJ2-5; 10 positions match TRBD1. The CDR3 spans 14 residues. The trim removed 6 bases at V and 7 bases at J, leaving 8 bases unmatched. Germline V gene lookup returns CDR1 SGHTA and CDR2 FQGNSA. The CDR3 protein is CASSRDRGHGTQYF. Here the CDR3 DNA reads TGTGCCAGCAGTCGGGACAGGGGTCATGGGACCCAGTACTTC.

The chain links TRBV28 to TRBJ1-5; D gene uncertain. Trimming removed 5 bases at V and 3 bases at J, with 17 bases between. Germline CDR1 is MDHEN and CDR2 is SYDVKM. The CDR3 length is 16 residues. CDR3 sequence (DNA): TGTGCCAGCAGTCCCGTAAGCGGGCAGCACAATCAGCCCCAGCATTTT. It codes for CASSPVSGQHNQPQHF.

The chain uses TRBV18 and TRBJ1-2; D possibly corresponds to TRBD1 (5 bases). The CDR3 runs to 14 residues. The germline V gene has CDR1 KGHSH and CDR2 LQKENI. Deletions cut 5 bases from V and 5 bases from J, with 15 bases between. The CDR3 nucleotides are TGTGCCAGCTCAGCCGGTCCAGGGTATTATGGCTACACCTTC. Translating it yields CASSAGPGYYGYTF.

A note on this clone: The junction shows a germline mismatch at one end, possibly a read error. This chain links TRBV7-2 with TRBJ2-7; 7 nucleotides line up with TRBD1. The CDR3 sequence is 12 residues long. CDR1 is SGHTA and CDR2 is FQGNSA in the germline V gene. The CDR3 DNA reads as TGTGCCAGCAGCCGCAACAGGGGATTGATAGACTTC. It specifies CASSRNRGLIDF.

The V gene is TRBV5-8, the J gene TRBJ2-5; possibly TRBD2 for D (5 bases). Germline V gives CDR1 SGHTS, CDR2 YDEGEE. V lost 4 bases, J lost 1 base, and 14 bases lay in between. This CDR3 spans 15 amino acids. The CDR3 protein is CASSGRLDFQETQYF. The CDR3 DNA sequence: TGTGCCAGCAGCGGGAGACTGGACTTCCAAGAGACCCAGTACTTC.